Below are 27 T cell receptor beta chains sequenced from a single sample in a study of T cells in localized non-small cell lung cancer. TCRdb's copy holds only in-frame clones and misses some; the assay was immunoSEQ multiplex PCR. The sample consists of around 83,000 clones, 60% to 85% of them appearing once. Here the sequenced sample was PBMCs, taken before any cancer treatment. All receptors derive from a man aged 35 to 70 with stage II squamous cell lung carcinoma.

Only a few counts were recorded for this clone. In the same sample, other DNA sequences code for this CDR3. CDR3: CASSSGTSGYEQYF. DNA of the CDR3: TGCGCCAGCAGCAGCGGGACTAGCGGGTACGAGCAGTACTTC. The chain combines TRBV5-1 with TRBJ2-7, with 12 bases fitting TRBD2. The germline CDR1 and CDR2 sequences are SGHRS and YFSETQ. J gave up 4 bases and V 4 bases, and 3 bases lay outside the gene matches. The CDR3 has 14 residues.

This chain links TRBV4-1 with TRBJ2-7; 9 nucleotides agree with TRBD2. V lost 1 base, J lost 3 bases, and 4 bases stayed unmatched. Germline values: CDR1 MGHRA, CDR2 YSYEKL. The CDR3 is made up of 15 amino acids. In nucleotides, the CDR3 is TGCGCCAGCAGCCAAGGTCTAGCGGGAAACTACGAGCAGTACTTC. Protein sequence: CASSQGLAGNYEQYF.

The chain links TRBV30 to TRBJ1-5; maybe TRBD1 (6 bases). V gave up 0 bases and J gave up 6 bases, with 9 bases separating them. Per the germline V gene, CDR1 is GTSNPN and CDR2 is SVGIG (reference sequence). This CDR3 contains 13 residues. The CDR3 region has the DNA TGTGCCTGGAGTGTGCAGGGGACTCAGCCCCAGCATTTT. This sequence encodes CAWSVQGTQPQHF.

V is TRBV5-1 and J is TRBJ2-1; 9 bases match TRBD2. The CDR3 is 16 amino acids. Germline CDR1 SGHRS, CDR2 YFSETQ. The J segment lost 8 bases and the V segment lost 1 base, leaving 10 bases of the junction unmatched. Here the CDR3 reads CASSLRSAGTSYEQFF. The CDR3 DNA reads TGCGCCAGCAGCTTGAGGTCAGCGGGGACTAGCTATGAGCAGTTCTTC. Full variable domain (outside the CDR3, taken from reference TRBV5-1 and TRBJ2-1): KAGVTQTPRYLIKTRGQQVTLSCSPISGHRSVSWYQQTPGQGLQFLFEYFSETQRNKGNFPGRFSGRQFSNSRSEMNVSTLELGDSALYLCASSLRSAGTSYEQFFGPGTRLTVL.

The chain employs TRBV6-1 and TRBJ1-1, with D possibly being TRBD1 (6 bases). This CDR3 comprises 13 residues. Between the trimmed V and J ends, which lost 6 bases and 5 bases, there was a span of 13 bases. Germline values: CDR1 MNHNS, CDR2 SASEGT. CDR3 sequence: CASSPNRDTEAFF. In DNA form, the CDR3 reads TGTGCCAGCAGCCCCAACAGGGATACTGAAGCTTTCTTT.

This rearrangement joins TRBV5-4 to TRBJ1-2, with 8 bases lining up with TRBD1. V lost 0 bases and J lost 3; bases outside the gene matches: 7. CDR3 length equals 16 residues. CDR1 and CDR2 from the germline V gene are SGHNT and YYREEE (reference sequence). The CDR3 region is CASSLAGAGGDYGYTF. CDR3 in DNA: TGTGCCAGCAGCTTGGCCGGGGCAGGGGGCGACTATGGCTACACCTTC. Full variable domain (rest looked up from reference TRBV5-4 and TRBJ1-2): ETGVTQSPTHLIKTRGQQVTLRCSSQSGHNTVSWYQQALGQGPQFIFQYYREEENGRGNFPPRFSGLQFPNYSSELNVNALELDDSALYLCASSLAGAGGDYGYTFGSGTRLTVV.

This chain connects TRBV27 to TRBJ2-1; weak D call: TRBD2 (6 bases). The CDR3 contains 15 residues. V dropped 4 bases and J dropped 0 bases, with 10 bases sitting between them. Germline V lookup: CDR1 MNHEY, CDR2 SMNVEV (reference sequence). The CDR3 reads CASSWDSSSYNEQFF. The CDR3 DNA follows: TGTGCCAGCAGTTGGGACTCGAGCTCCTACAATGAGCAGTTCTTC.

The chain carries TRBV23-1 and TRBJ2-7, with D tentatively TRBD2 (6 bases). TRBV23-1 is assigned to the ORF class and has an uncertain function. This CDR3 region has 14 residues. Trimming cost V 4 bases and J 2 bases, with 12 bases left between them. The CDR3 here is CASSPRGSTYEQYF. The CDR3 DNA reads TGCGCCAGCAGTCCCCGGGGGAGCACCTACGAGCAGTACTTC.

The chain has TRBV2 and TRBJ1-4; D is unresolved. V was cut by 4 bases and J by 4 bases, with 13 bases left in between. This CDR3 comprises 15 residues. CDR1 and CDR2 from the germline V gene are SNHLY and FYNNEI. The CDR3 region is CASSVRPGHNEKLFF. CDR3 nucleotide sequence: TGTGCCAGCAGTGTAAGGCCAGGTCATAATGAAAAACTGTTTTTT. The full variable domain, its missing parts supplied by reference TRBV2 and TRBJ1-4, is EPEVTQTPSHQVTQMGQEVILRCVPISNHLYFYWYRQILGQKVEFLVSFYNNEISEKSEIFDDQFSVERPDGSNFTLKIRSTKLEDSAMYFCASSVRPGHNEKLFFGSGTQLSVL.

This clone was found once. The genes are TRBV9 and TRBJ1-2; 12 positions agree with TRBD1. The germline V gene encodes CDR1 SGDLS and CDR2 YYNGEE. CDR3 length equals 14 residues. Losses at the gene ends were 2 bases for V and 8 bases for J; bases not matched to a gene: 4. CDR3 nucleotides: TGTGCCAGCAGCGTGGGACAGGGGGCGGAGGGCTACACCTTC. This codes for CASSVGQGAEGYTF.

CDR3 DNA: TGTGCCAGCACTTCGCGGGGTCCCTACAATGAGCAGTTCTTC. Translation: CASTSRGPYNEQFF. The rearrangement uses TRBV6-1 and TRBJ2-1; the D gene is possibly TRBD2 (6 bases). Trimming removed 7 bases from V and 2 bases from J, with 12 bases in between. The CDR3 contains 14 residues. The germline gives CDR1 MNHNS, CDR2 SASEGT.

The CDR3, as DNA: TGTGCCACCAGCCCCCACGGGGGTAGGGTATACAATGAGCAGTTCTTC. Protein: CATSPHGGRVYNEQFF. The rearrangement links TRBV15 to TRBJ2-1; possibly TRBD2 for D (6 bases). The CDR3 has 16 amino acids. The V end was cut by 5 bases, the J end by 4 bases, with 18 bases between. CDR1 is LNHNV, CDR2 YYDKDF, per germline (reference sequence).

CDR3 protein: CATSVQIPLAKNIQYF. CDR3 nucleotides: TGTGCCACCAGCGTACAGATTCCCTTAGCCAAAAACATTCAGTACTTC. The V and J genes are TRBV15 and TRBJ2-4, with no clear D. The CDR3 extends over 16 amino acids. Between the trimmed V and J ends, which lost 5 bases and 0 bases, there was a span of 14 bases. CDR1 and CDR2 from the germline V gene are LNHNV and YYDKDF (reference sequence).

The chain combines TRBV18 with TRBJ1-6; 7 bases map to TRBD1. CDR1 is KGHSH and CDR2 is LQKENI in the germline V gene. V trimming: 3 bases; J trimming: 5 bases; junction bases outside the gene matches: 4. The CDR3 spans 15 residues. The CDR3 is CASSPGTADNSPLHF. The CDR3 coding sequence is TGTGCCAGCTCACCCGGGACAGCTGATAATTCACCCCTCCACTTT.

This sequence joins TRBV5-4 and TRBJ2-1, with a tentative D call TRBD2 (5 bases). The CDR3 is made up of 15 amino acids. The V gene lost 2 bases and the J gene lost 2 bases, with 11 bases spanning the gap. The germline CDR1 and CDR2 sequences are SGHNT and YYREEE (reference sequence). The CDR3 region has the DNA TGTGCCAGCAGCTTTTCTAGCCAAGCCTACAATGAGCAGTTCTTC. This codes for CASSFSSQAYNEQFF.

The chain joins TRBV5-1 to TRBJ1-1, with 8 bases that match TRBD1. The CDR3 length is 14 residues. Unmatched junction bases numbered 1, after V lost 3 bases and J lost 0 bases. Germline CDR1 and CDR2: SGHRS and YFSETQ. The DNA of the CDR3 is TGCGCCAGCAGCTCCAGGGGGCTGAACACTGAAGCTTTCTTT. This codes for CASSSRGLNTEAFF.

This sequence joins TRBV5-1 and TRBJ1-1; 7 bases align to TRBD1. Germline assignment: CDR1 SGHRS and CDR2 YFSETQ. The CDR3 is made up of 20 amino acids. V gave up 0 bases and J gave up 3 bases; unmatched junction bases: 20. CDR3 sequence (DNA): TGCGCCAGCAGCTTGGCCTTTCCATCTATTTACAGGGGCAAGGACACTGAAGCTTTCTTT. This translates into CASSLAFPSIYRGKDTEAFF. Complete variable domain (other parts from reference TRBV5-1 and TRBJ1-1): KAGVTQTPRYLIKTRGQQVTLSCSPISGHRSVSWYQQTPGQGLQFLFEYFSETQRNKGNFPGRFSGRQFSNSRSEMNVSTLELGDSALYLCASSLAFPSIYRGKDTEAFFGQGTRLTVV.

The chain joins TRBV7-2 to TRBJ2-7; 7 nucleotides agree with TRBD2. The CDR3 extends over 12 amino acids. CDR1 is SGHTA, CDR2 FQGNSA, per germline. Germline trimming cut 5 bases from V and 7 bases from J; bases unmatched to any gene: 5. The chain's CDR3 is CASSSTGGEQYF. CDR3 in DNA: TGTGCCAGCAGCAGCACCGGGGGGGAGCAGTACTTC.

CDR3 loop: CASSNRNQPQHF. The CDR3 DNA follows: TGTGCCAGCAGCAACAGAAATCAGCCCCAGCATTTT. The rearrangement uses TRBV28 and TRBJ1-5, with unresolved D. V lost 6 bases and J 4 bases, leaving 7 bases between the germline ends. CDR1 and CDR2 (germline): MDHEN, SYDVKM. This CDR3 has 12 amino acids.

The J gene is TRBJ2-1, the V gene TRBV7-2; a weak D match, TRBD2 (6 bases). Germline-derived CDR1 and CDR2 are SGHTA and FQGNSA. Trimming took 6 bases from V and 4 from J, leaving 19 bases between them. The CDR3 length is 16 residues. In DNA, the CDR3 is TGTGCCAGCAGACGAAGCGGCGGGACCCAATACAATGAGCAGTTCTTC. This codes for CASRRSGGTQYNEQFF.

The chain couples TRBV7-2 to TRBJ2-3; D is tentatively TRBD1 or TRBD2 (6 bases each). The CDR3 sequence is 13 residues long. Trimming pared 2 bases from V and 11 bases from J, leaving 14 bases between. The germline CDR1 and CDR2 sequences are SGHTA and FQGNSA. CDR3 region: CASSLPGVAEQYF. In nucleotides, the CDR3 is TGTGCCAGCAGCTTACCAGGGGTAGCGGAGCAGTATTTT.

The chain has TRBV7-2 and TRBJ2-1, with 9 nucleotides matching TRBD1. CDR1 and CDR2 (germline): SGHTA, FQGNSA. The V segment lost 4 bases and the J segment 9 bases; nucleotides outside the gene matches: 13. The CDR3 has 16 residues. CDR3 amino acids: CASSSHRDRVGIEQFF. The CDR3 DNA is TGTGCCAGCAGCTCTCACCGGGACAGGGTAGGGATTGAGCAGTTCTTC.

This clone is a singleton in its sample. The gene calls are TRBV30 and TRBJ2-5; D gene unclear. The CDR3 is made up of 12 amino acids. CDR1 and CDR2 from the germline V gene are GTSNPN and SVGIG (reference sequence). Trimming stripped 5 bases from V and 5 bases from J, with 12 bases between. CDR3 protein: CAWGPLGETQYF. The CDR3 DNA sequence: TGTGCCTGGGGCCCCCTCGGTGAGACCCAGTACTTC. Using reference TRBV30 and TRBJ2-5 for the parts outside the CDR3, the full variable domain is SQTIHQWPATLVQPVGSPLSLECTVEGTSNPNLYWYRQAAGRGLQLLFYSVGIGQISSEVPQNLSASRPQDRQFILSSKKLLLSDSGFYLCAWGPLGETQYFGPGTRLLVL.

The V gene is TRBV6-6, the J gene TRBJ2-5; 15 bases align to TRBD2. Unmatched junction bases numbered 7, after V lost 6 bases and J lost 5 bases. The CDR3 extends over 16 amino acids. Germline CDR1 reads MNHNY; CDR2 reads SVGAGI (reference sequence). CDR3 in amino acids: CASRDGLAGGGETQYF. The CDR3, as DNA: TGTGCCAGCAGGGACGGACTAGCGGGAGGGGGCGAGACCCAGTACTTC.

CDR3 protein: CASSLVGQGANNEQFF. In DNA form, the CDR3 reads TGCGCCAGCAGCTTGGTGGGACAGGGGGCTAACAATGAGCAGTTCTTC. The chain joins TRBV5-1 to TRBJ2-1, with 12 positions matching TRBD1. Germline values: CDR1 SGHRS, CDR2 YFSETQ. This CDR3 has 16 amino acids. With V trimmed by 0 bases and J by 5 bases, 3 bases remained unmatched.

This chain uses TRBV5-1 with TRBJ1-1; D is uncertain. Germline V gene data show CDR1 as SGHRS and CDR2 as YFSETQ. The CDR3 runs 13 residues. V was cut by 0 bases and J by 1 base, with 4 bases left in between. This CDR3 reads CASSLVWNTEAFF. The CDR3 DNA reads TGCGCCAGCAGCTTGGTCTGGAACACTGAAGCTTTCTTT.

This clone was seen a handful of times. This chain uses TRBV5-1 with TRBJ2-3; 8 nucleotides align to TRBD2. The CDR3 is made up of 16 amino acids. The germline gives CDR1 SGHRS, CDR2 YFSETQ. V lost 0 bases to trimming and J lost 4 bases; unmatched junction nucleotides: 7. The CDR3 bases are TGCGCCAGCAGCTTGGAATCGGCGGGGGGCGCAGATACGCAGTATTTT. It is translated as CASSLESAGGADTQYF.